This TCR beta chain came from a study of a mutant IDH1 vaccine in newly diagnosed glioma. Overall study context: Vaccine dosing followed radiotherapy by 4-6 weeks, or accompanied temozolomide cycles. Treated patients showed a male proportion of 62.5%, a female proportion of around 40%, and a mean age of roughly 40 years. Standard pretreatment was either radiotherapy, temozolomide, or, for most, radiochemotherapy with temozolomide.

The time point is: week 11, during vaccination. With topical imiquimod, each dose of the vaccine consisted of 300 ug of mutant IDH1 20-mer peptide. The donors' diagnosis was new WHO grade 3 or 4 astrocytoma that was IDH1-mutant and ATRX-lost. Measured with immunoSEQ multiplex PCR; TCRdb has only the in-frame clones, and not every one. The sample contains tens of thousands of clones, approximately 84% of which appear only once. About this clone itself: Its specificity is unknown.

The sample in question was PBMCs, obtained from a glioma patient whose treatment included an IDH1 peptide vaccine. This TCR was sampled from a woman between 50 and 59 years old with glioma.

The chain's CDR3 is CAWSPRHTRGTEAFF. Written as DNA, the CDR3 is TGTGCCTGGAGCCCCAGACATACCCGGGGCACTGAAGCTTTCTTT. This rearrangement joins TRBV30 to TRBJ1-1; D gene ambiguous. V lost 3 bases and J 4 bases, leaving 18 bases between the germline ends. CDR3 length equals 15 residues. The V gene's germline CDR1 is GTSNPN and CDR2 SVGIG (reference sequence).